The 15 T cell receptor beta chains in this list originate from one sample, sequenced in a study of blood T cell repertoires in COVID-19. Sequencing was performed with immunoSEQ multiplex PCR; in TCRdb, only in-frame clones are kept and a portion is missing. This table has 60,000 to 70,000 clones, around 82% appearing once. The material sequenced was peripheral blood. These receptors were taken from a man aged 55 to 70 with acute or convalescent COVID-19.

The DNA for the CDR3 is TGTGCCAGCATCGACCGGGACAGCAACTATGGCTACACCTTC. It is translated as CASIDRDSNYGYTF. The chain is built from TRBV6-6 and TRBJ1-2, with 7 bases lining up with TRBD1. CDR1 and CDR2 from the germline V gene are MNHNY and SVGAGI (reference sequence). CDR3 length: 14 residues. Trimming at V came to 7 bases and at J to 2 bases, leaving 7 bases not matched to a gene.

The chain combines TRBV7-2 with TRBJ2-2; possibly TRBD1 for D (6 bases). CDR1 and CDR2 from the germline V gene are SGHTA and FQGNSA. V was pared by 5 bases and J by 6 bases, with 13 bases between. The CDR3 consists of 14 residues. CDR3 residues: CASSPNRAAGELFF. CDR3 DNA: TGTGCCAGCAGCCCAAACAGGGCGGCCGGGGAGCTGTTTTTT.

The chain combines TRBV3-1 (or the pseudogene TRBV3-2) with TRBJ2-1, with a weak D call TRBD1 (5 bases). This CDR3 region has 15 residues. V dropped 0 bases and J dropped 9 bases, with 15 bases sitting between them. CDR1 and CDR2 (germline): LGHDT, YNNKEL (reference sequence). The CDR3 coding sequence is TGTGCCAGCAGCCAAGAGCGGCAGGGAATGGGTGAGCAGTTCTTC. It translates to CASSQERQGMGEQFF.

The genes are TRBV7-2 and TRBJ2-5; 7 nucleotides line up with TRBD2. CDR3 length: 16 amino acids. Germline trimming cut 6 bases from V and 4 bases from J; bases unmatched to any gene: 14. Per the germline V gene, CDR1 is SGHTA and CDR2 is FQGNSA. The CDR3 region is CASRLRPEGGRETQYF. CDR3 in DNA: TGTGCCAGCAGATTACGCCCCGAGGGAGGGAGAGAGACCCAGTACTTC.

The chain carries TRBV7-6 and TRBJ2-6, with a weak D call TRBD2 (5 bases). Germline-derived CDR1 and CDR2 are SGHVS and FNYEAQ. V was trimmed by 5 bases and J by 4 bases, leaving 15 bases between them. The CDR3 runs to 16 residues. The CDR3 bases are TGTGCCAGCAGCGAGGGCCTCGTTAAGGGGGCCAACGTCCTGACTTTC. Its protein is CASSEGLVKGANVLTF.

The chain has TRBV6-1 and TRBJ2-7, with D unresolved. Germline CDR1 reads MNHNS; CDR2 reads SASEGT. The ends were cut back, 2 bases at V and 4 bases at J, with 6 bases in the middle. CDR3 length: 12 amino acids. The CDR3 region is CASSEFQYEQYF. The CDR3 DNA reads TGTGCCAGCAGTGAATTTCAGTACGAGCAGTACTTC.

This clone came up once. The chain is built from TRBV11-3 and TRBJ1-5; TRBD1 might be the D (5 bases). Germline CDR1 reads SGHNT; CDR2 reads YENEEA. The CDR3 is 18 residues long. Trimming took 2 bases from V and 5 from J, leaving 22 bases between them. For the CDR3, the DNA is TGTGCCAGCAGCTTAAGGGGTACGGGGAGGCATGGGGATCAGCCCCAGCATTTT. It specifies CASSLRGTGRHGDQPQHF.

This clone has a handful of counts. The chain links TRBV18 to TRBJ2-5; TRBD1 aligns across 8 bases. Trimming removed 3 bases from V and 4 bases from J; junction bases left unmatched: 7. Germline V gene data show CDR1 as KGHSH and CDR2 as LQKENI. This CDR3 region has 15 residues. The CDR3 DNA is TGTGCCAGCTCACCCCAGGGGGCTGGGGGAGAGACCCAGTACTTC. It translates to CASSPQGAGGETQYF.

This clone was detected only a few times. The chain joins TRBV19 to TRBJ1-3; TRBD1 agrees at 10 bases. Germline CDR1 LNHDA, CDR2 SQIVND (reference sequence). The CDR3 totals 14 residues. V shed 3 bases, J shed 4 bases, and the junction held 0 bases outside the gene matches. As DNA, the CDR3 is TGTGCCAGTAGTATGGGACAGGGGGGAAACACCATATATTTT. Translating gives CASSMGQGGNTIYF.

This chain connects TRBV2 to TRBJ2-7; maybe TRBD2 (6 bases). CDR3 length equals 15 residues. Germline-derived CDR1 and CDR2 are SNHLY and FYNNEI. V lost 1 base and J lost 1, with 11 bases in between. CDR3 residues: CASSEGGVGSYEQYV. DNA of the CDR3: TGTGCCAGCAGTGAAGGCGGGGTAGGTTCCTACGAGCAGTACGTC.

CDR3 coding DNA: TGTGCCAGCAGCCGAATGACAGGGTTGGAGACCCAGTACTTC. This translates into CASSRMTGLETQYF. V gene TRBV3-1 (or the pseudogene TRBV3-2) combines with J gene TRBJ2-5; 7 bases line up with TRBD1. The J segment lost 5 bases and the V segment lost 4 bases, leaving 7 bases of the junction unmatched. The CDR3 loop spans 14 amino acids. Germline CDR1 reads LGHDT; CDR2 reads YNNKEL (reference sequence).

In this sample, this clone turned up once. The chain uses TRBV18 and TRBJ1-1; D possibly corresponds to TRBD1 (5 bases). Trimming took off 10 bases at V and 3 bases at J, with 15 bases between the two ends. The V gene's germline CDR1 is KGHSH and CDR2 LQKENI. The CDR3 sequence is 13 residues long. The CDR3 sequence: CATSGRVDTEAFF. Written as DNA, the CDR3 is TGTGCCACCTCCGGCAGGGTGGACACTGAAGCTTTCTTT.

The chain employs TRBV10-3 and TRBJ1-1; 11 positions agree with TRBD1. The CDR3 runs to 14 residues. V trimming: 6 bases; J trimming: 4 bases; junction bases outside the gene matches: 4. Per germline, CDR1 ENHRY and CDR2 SYGVKD. The CDR3 region has the DNA TGTGCCATCAGCCCCGGGACAGGGGGCACTGAAGCTTTCTTT. It is translated as CAISPGTGGTEAFF.

The chain combines TRBV9 with TRBJ1-1; no clear D gene. This CDR3 spans 13 amino acids. Germline-derived CDR1 and CDR2 are SGDLS and YYNGEE. Trimming took off 4 bases at V and 0 bases at J, with 7 bases between the two ends. CDR3 nucleotides: TGTGCCAGCAGCTTGAGTATGAACACTGAAGCTTTCTTT. This encodes CASSLSMNTEAFF.

The chain carries TRBV19 and TRBJ2-1, with no clear D. The germline V gene encodes CDR1 LNHDA and CDR2 SQIVND (reference sequence). This CDR3 has 17 residues. The V and J ends lost 4 bases and 1 base respectively, with 17 bases between them. The DNA of the CDR3 is TGTGCCAGTAGTAGATGGGCAGGTGATGTGTCCTACAATGAGCAGTTCTTC. It specifies CASSRWAGDVSYNEQFF.